This T cell receptor beta chain is drawn from a study of T cell responses to AZD1222 COVID-19 vaccine. The method was immunoSEQ multiplex PCR; TCRdb's version includes in-frame clones alone and lacks a portion of them. The sample contains 110,000 or so clones, roughly 90% of which appear only once. Study results and caveats: Unmutated variant regions are reportedly the target of nearly half of TCRs that are spike-specific. Clonal diversity was possibly underestimated, and white British individuals and females predominated among donors.

V was pared by 6 bases and J by 1 base, with 13 bases between. The CDR3 contains 15 residues. In germline, CDR1 is MNHEY, CDR2 SMNVEV (reference sequence). With respect to this clone: Its antigen is unidentified.

The sample here was peripheral blood, taken on day 0 of AZD1222 vaccination. The TCR originated in an adult in good health. The chain links TRBV27 to TRBJ2-1, with D tentatively TRBD1 (6 bases). For the CDR3, the DNA is TGTGCCAGCAGACAGGGAACGGGGTCCTACAATGAGCAGTTCTTC. Translated: CASRQGTGSYNEQFF.